This T cell receptor (beta chain) was recovered during a study of blood T cell repertoires in COVID-19. Patients at the Seattle site were enrolled during active infection and followed longitudinally. Germline CDR1 reads WSHSY; CDR2 reads SAAADI. The ends were cut back, 10 bases at V and 4 bases at J, with 20 bases in the middle. The CDR3 spans 15 residues. As originally analysed: Counts of nucleated cells, estimated from reference gene primer amplification, were obtained. Sequencing was performed with immunoSEQ multiplex PCR; in TCRdb, only in-frame clones are kept and a portion is missing. V, J and clone size reflect that table, while D and trimming were determined from the DNA. Here the sample spans about 480,000 clones, roughly nine tenths being singletons.

Sequenced sample: peripheral blood. This TCR came from a young man with COVID-19, enrolled during active disease. The chain combines TRBV10-2 with TRBJ2-1, with D maybe TRBD1 (6 bases). The CDR3 loop reads CATRPGQTRYNEQFF. CDR3 nucleotide sequence: TGCGCCACCCGGCCCGGACAGACAAGATACAATGAGCAGTTCTTC.